This T cell receptor (beta chain) was identified during a study of response to subunit inactivated influenza vaccine. General study findings and limits: New T cells are recruited in small numbers by each seasonal influenza vaccination, according to the authors' suggestion.

In TCRdb, the RT-PCR reads were re-called with MiXCR into one record per CDR3 protein. This sample yields 400,000 to 650,000 distinct CDR3 sequences, of which approximately 7.7% are seen a single time; around 13% belongs to the top ten. The CDR3 extends over 16 amino acids. The germline V gene encodes CDR1 DFQATT and CDR2 SNEGSKA (reference sequence). V lost 0 bases to trimming and J lost 0 bases, with 9 bases between them. This clonotype came up many times. Its antigen is not identified. V is TRBV20-1 and J is TRBJ2-6; D uncertain. The material sequenced was PBMCs from blood, taken less than 30 months after vaccination. The origin of this receptor is a man between 50 and 69 years old who received an inactivated influenza vaccine. For the CDR3, the DNA is TGCAGTGCTAGAGATCCTACGGGCTCTGGGGCCAACGTCCTGACTTTC. Translating gives CSARDPTGSGANVLTF.